This record looks at one TCR beta chain sequence and its context. Its antigen is unidentified. A sample-barcoded 5' primer and a J-beta primer mix were used in a second PCR of roughly 6 to 12 cycles. MiXCR, run by TCRdb on the 5' RACE reads, gives a single entry per CDR3 protein. The table shows about 1.4 million distinct CDR3 sequences, with approximately 59% occurring only once. The data originate from a study of blood T cells in healthy people across ages. General study points: Changes seen in expanded clonotypes were possibly confounded by donor CMV status left unknown. The lack of PBMC sorting stopped any conclusive naive versus antigen-experienced comparison.

Germline V gene sequence: CDR1 SGHAT, CDR2 FQNNGV. The germline V and J ends were trimmed by 5 bases and 2 bases, with 16 bases remaining between them. CDR3 length equals 15 residues. This sequence originates from a man aged 18-30 years in good health. The sequenced sample was blood. This chain connects TRBV11-2 to TRBJ2-7, with D hard to call. CDR3 amino acids: CASSRYVGSTYEQYF. The CDR3 nucleotides read TGTGCCAGCAGCCGATATGTTGGGTCGACCTACGAGCAGTACTTC.